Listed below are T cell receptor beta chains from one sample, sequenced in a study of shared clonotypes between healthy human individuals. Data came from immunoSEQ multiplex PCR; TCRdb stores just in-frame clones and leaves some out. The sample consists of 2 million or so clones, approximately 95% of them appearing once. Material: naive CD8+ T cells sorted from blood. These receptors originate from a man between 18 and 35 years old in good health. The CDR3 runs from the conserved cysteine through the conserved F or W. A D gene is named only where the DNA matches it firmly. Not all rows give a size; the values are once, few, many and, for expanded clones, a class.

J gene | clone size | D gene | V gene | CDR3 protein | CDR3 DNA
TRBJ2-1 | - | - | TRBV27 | CASSLRHVQNEQFF | TGTGCCAGCAGTTTAAGACACGTTCAAAATGAGCAGTTCTTC
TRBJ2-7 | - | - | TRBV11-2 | CASSFHDGYSYEQYF | TGTGCCAGCAGCTTTCACGACGGCTACTCCTACGAGCAGTACTTC
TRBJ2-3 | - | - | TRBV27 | CASSTPPDTQYF | TGTGCCAGCAGTACCCCGCCAGATACGCAGTATTTT
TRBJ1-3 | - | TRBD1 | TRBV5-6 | CASSQRTGGNTIYF | TGTGCCAGCAGCCAAAGGACAGGGGGAAACACCATATATTTT
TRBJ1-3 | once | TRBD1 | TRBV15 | CATSSGLGQISGNTIYF | TGTGCCACCAGCAGCGGACTGGGACAGATCTCTGGAAACACCATATATTTT
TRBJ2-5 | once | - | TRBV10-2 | CASRAKGYQETQYF | TGCGCCAGCAGAGCCAAGGGGTACCAAGAGACCCAGTACTTC
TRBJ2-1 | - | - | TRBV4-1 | CASSQVDRGADEQFF | TGCGCCAGCAGCCAAGTCGATCGGGGCGCCGATGAGCAGTTCTTC
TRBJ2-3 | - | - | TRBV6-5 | CASTGRTDTQYF | TGTGCCAGCACGGGTCGCACAGATACGCAGTATTTT
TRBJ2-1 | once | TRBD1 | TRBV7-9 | CASSPDRERPYNEQFF | TGTGCCAGCAGCCCCGACAGGGAAAGGCCCTACAATGAGCAGTTCTTC
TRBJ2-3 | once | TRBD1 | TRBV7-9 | CASSSRQGVPPDTQYF | TGTGCCAGCAGCTCTCGACAGGGGGTTCCTCCAGATACGCAGTATTTT
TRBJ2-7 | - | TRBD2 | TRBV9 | CASSVWASGNYEQYF | TGTGCCAGCAGCGTATGGGCTAGCGGGAACTACGAGCAGTACTTC
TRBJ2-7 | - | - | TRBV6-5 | CASSYGLETYEQYF | TGTGCCAGCAGTTACGGGTTAGAAACCTACGAGCAGTACTTC
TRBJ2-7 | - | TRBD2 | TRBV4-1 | CASSQVSGSVYEQYF | TGCGCCAGCAGCCAAGTTAGCGGGAGCGTATACGAGCAGTACTTC
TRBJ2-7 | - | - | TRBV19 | CASSIQGSSYEQYF | TGTGCCAGTAGTATACAGGGGAGCTCCTACGAGCAGTACTTC
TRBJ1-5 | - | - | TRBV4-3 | CASSPTNHQPQHF | TGCGCCAGCAGCCCCACGAACCATCAGCCCCAGCATTTT
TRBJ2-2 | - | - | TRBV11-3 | CASSLGGTGELFF | TGTGCCAGCAGCTTAGGGGGAACCGGGGAGCTGTTTTTT
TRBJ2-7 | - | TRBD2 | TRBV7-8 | CASSPGTSDRYEQYF | TGTGCCAGCAGCCCCGGGACTAGCGATCGCTACGAGCAGTACTTC
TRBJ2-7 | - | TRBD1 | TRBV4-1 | CASSQDGTGSYEQYF | TGCGCCAGCAGCCAAGACGGGACAGGGTCCTACGAGCAGTACTTC
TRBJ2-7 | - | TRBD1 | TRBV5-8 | CASSPGTGVGYEQYF | TGTGCCAGCAGCCCAGGGACAGGGGTCGGTTACGAGCAGTACTTC
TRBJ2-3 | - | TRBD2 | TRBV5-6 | CASSLEGTSGSYGDTQYF | TGTGCCAGCAGCTTGGAAGGGACTAGCGGGAGTTATGGAGATACGCAGTATTTT
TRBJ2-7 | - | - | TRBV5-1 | CASSFNLISYEQYF | TGCGCCAGCAGCTTCAACCTAATCTCCTACGAGCAGTACTTC
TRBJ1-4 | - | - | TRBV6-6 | CASSSSLVGDLGKLFF | TGTGCCAGCAGTTCTTCCCTGGTCGGTGATTTGGGAAAACTGTTTTTT
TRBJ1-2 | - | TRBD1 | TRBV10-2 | CASTWGTGGYTF | TGCGCCAGCACTTGGGGGACAGGTGGCTACACCTTC
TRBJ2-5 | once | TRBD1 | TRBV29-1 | CSVEGQRPETQYF | TGCAGCGTTGAGGGACAGCGGCCGGAGACCCAGTACTTC
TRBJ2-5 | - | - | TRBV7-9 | CASSSPGGFQETQYF | TGTGCCAGCAGCTCCCCCGGCGGATTCCAAGAGACCCAGTACTTC
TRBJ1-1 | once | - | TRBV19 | CASSTKIPGLGNTEAFF | TGTGCCAGTAGTACCAAGATTCCGGGACTGGGGAACACTGAAGCTTTCTTT
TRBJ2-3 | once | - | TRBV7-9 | CASSFPQDKGGTDTQYF | TGTGCCAGCAGCTTTCCCCAGGACAAAGGGGGCACAGATACGCAGTATTTT
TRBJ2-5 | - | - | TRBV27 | CASASQETQYF | TGTGCCAGCGCGAGTCAAGAGACCCAGTACTTC
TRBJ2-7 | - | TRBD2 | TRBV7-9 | CASSSGTSGYSYEQYF | TGTGCCAGCAGCTCGGGGACTAGCGGATACTCCTACGAGCAGTACTTC
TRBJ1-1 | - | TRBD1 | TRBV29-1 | CSVAGQGNTEAFF | TGCAGCGTCGCGGGACAGGGGAACACTGAAGCTTTCTTT
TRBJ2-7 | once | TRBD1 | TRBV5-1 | CASSQTWTGNSYEQYF | TGCGCCAGCAGCCAGACGTGGACAGGGAACTCCTACGAGCAGTACTTC
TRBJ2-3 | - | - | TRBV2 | CASSALGSSTDTQYF | TGTGCCAGCAGCGCACTAGGCTCGAGCACAGATACGCAGTATTTT
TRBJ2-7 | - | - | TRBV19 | CASSMGSGTYEQYF | TGTGCCAGTAGTATGGGGTCAGGGACCTACGAGCAGTACTTC
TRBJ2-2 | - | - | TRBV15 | CATSRGPGGTNTGELFF | TGTGCCACCAGCAGAGGCCCAGGGGGGACGAACACCGGGGAGCTGTTTTTT
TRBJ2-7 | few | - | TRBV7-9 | CASSLGMDSPYEQYF | TGTGCCAGCAGCTTGGGGATGGACAGTCCCTACGAGCAGTACTTC
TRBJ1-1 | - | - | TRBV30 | CAWSKGLNTEAFF | TGTGCCTGGAGTAAGGGTTTGAACACTGAAGCTTTCTTT
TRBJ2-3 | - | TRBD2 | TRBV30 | CAWSMSGITDTQYF | TGTGCCTGGAGCATGAGCGGGATCACAGATACGCAGTATTTT
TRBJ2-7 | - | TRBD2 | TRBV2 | CASTGGLEQYF | TGTGCCAGCACGGGGGGGCTCGAGCAGTACTTC
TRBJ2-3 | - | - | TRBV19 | CASSSAGGTDTQYF | TGTGCCAGTAGTTCGGCAGGGGGCACAGATACGCAGTATTTT
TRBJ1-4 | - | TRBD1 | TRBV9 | CASSLEGQGAPNEKLFF | TGTGCCAGCAGCCTAGAGGGACAGGGGGCACCTAATGAAAAACTGTTTTTT
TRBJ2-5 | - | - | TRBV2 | CASMSSQEWETQYF | TGTGCCAGCATGAGTAGTCAAGAATGGGAGACCCAGTACTTC
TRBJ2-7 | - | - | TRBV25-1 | CASSGPTKGADEQYF | TGTGCCAGCAGTGGACCTACTAAGGGCGCGGACGAGCAGTACTTC
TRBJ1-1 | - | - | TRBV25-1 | CASSSLTSIEGTEAFF | TGTGCCAGCAGCTCCCTAACCTCGATAGAAGGCACTGAAGCTTTCTTT
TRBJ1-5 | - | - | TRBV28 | CASSLQTTPSGRQQNQPQHF | TGTGCCAGCAGTTTACAAACTACTCCCAGCGGGCGCCAGCAAAATCAGCCCCAGCATTTT
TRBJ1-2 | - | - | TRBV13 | CASSEGRGGYTF | TGTGCCAGCAGTGAGGGGAGGGGAGGCTACACCTTC
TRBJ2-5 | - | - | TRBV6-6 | CASSYGAQETQYF | TGTGCCAGCAGTTACGGGGCTCAAGAGACCCAGTACTTC
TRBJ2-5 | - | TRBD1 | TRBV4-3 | CASSRYRGSTQETQYF | TGCGCCAGCAGCCGGTACAGGGGGTCCACCCAAGAGACCCAGTACTTC
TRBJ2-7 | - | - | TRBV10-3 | CAISESGFSYEQYF | TGTGCCATCAGTGAGTCGGGCTTCTCCTACGAGCAGTACTTC
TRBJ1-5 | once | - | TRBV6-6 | CASRGLDQPQHF | TGTGCCAGCAGGGGGCTGGATCAGCCCCAGCATTTT
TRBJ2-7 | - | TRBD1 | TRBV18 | CASSPPPRTGYYEQYF | TGTGCCAGCTCACCACCCCCCCGGACAGGATACTACGAGCAGTACTTC
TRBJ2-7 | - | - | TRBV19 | CASSPSVVGYEQYF | TGTGCCAGTAGTCCCTCGGTAGTGGGCTACGAGCAGTACTTC
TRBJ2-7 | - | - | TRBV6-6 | CASSPLPESYEQYF | TGTGCCAGCAGTCCTCTGCCGGAATCCTACGAGCAGTACTTC